This T cell receptor (beta chain) was identified during a study of regulatory T cells in long-lasting Graves disease. Study findings and constraints: Persistent disease was characterized by preferential usage of TRBV28, TRBJ1-2 and TRBJ2-5. Compared with new cases, persistent Graves' patients showed reduced TCR diversity. New patients shared approximately 930 public clonotypes, fewer than the 2,500 to 3,500 shared by persistent patients.

The CDR3 has 11 amino acids. The germline CDR1 and CDR2 sequences are SGHKS and YYEKEE (reference sequence). Trimming stripped 5 bases from V and 4 bases from J, with 7 bases between. Specified time point: persistent/refractory GD, antithyroid drugs over 5 years with positive TRAb. Extracted RNA from PBMCs served as the source of the TCR library. HTBI primers from iRepertoire and Arm-PCR of CDR3 regions yielded the TCR beta libraries. Each CDR3 protein gets one entry after TCRdb re-called the multiplex PCR reads with MiXCR. This table holds about 470,000 distinct CDR3 sequences, more than 20% found once. This clonotype was picked up a small number of times. Its antigen is as yet unknown.

This clonotype was obtained from a female donor with Graves disease. The sample in question was peripheral blood mononuclear cells (PBMCs), obtained when the disease was refractory, from a patient treated with antithyroid drugs. V gene TRBV5-5 combines with J gene TRBJ2-7; D call uncertain. As DNA, the CDR3 is TGTGCCAGCAGTCGATGGTACGAGCAGTACTTC. It yields the protein CASSRWYEQYF.